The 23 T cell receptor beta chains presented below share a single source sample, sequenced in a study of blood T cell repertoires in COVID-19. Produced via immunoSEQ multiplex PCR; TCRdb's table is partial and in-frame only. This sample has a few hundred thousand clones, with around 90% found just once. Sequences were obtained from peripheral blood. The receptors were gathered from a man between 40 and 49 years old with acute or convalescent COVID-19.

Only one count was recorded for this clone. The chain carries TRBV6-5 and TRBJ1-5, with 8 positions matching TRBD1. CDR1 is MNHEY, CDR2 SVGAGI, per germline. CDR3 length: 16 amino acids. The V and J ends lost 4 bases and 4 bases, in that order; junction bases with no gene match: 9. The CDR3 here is CASSFPGQVFNQPQHF. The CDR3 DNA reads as TGTGCCAGCAGTTTCCCGGGACAGGTTTTTAATCAGCCCCAGCATTTT.

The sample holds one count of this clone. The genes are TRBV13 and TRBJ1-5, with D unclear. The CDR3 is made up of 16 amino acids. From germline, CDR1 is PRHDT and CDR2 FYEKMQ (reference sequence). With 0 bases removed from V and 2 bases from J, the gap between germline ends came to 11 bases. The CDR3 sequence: CASSLGPGGGNQPQHF. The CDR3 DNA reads TGTGCCAGCAGCTTAGGCCCGGGCGGGGGCAATCAGCCCCAGCATTTT.

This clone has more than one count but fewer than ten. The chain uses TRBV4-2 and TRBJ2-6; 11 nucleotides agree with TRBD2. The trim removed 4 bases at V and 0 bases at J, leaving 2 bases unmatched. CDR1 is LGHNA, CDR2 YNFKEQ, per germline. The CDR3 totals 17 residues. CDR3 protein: CASSPSGGLSGANVLTF. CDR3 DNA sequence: TGTGCCAGCAGCCCTAGCGGGGGGCTCTCTGGGGCCAACGTCCTGACTTTC.

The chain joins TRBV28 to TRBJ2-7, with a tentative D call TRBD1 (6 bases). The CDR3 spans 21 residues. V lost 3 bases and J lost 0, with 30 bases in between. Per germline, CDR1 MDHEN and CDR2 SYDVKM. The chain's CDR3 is CASSLGGYRVGNLPSSYEQYF. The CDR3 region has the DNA TGTGCCAGCAGTTTGGGTGGCTACAGGGTGGGGAACCTACCGAGCTCCTACGAGCAGTACTTC.

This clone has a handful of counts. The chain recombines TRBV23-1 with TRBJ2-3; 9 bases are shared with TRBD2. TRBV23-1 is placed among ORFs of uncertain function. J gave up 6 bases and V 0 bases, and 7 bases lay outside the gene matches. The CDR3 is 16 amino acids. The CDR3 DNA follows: TGCGCCAGCAGTCAATCGGGACTAGCTCTACGGGATACGCAGTATTTT. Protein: CASSQSGLALRDTQYF.

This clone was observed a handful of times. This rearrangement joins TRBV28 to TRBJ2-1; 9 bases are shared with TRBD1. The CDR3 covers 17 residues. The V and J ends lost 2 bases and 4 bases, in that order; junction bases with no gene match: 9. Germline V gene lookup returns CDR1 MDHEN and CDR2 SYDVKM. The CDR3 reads CASSLQGGTGWYNEQFF. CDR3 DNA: TGTGCCAGCAGTTTACAGGGGGGGACAGGGTGGTACAATGAGCAGTTCTTC.

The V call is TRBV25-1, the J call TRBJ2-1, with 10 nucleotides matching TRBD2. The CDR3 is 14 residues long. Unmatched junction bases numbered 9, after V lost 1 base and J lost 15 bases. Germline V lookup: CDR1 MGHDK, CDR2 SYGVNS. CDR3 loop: CASSESASGSVRFF. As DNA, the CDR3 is TGTGCCAGCAGTGAATCGGCTAGCGGGAGTGTGAGGTTCTTC. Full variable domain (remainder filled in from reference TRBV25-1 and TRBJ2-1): EADIYQTPRYLVIGTGKKITLECSQTMGHDKMYWYQQDPGMELHLIHYSYGVNSTEKGDLSSESTVSRIRTEHFPLTLESARPSHTSQYLCASSESASGSVRFFGPGTRLTVL.

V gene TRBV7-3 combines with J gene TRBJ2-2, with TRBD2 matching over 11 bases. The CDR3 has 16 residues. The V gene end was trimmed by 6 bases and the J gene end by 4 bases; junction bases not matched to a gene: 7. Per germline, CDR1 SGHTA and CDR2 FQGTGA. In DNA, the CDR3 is TGTGCCAGCAGTCCAACTAGCGGGAGAGGCACCGGGGAGCTGTTTTTT. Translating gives CASSPTSGRGTGELFF.

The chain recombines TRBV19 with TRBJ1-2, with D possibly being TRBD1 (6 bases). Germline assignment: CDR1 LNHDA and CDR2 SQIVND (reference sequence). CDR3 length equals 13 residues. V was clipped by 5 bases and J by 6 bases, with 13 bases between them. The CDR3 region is CASSLRRQDGYTF. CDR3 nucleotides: TGTGCCAGTAGTTTACGCCGACAGGATGGCTACACCTTC.

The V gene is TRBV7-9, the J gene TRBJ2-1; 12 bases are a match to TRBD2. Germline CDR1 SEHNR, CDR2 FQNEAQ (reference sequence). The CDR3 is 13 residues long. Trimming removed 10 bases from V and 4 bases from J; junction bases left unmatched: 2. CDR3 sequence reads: CATGLAGYNEQFF. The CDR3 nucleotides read TGTGCCACTGGACTAGCGGGATACAATGAGCAGTTCTTC.

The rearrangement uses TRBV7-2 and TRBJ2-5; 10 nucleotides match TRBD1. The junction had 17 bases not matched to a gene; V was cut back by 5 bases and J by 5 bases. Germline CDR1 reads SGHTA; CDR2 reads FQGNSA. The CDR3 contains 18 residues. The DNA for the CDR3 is TGTGCCAGCAGCCTATCACTGCCGGGACAGGGGTTTGGGGAGACCCAGTACTTC. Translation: CASSLSLPGQGFGETQYF.

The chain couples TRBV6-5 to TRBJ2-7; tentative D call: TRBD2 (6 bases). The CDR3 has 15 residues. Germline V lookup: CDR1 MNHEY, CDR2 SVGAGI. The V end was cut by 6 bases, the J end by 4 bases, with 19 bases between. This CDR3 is CASSRYFASEYEQYF. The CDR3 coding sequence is TGTGCCAGCAGCAGGTATTTCGCTAGCGAGTACGAGCAGTACTTC.

CDR3 in amino acids: CASSYLSNQPQHF. The DNA of the CDR3 is TGTGCCAGCAGTTATCTGAGCAATCAGCCCCAGCATTTT. The chain joins TRBV6-2 or TRBV6-3 to TRBJ1-5; D not certain. This CDR3 has 13 residues. Between the trimmed V and J ends, which lost 3 bases and 1 base, there was a span of 4 bases. CDR1 MNHEY and CDR2 SVGEGT come from the germline V gene.

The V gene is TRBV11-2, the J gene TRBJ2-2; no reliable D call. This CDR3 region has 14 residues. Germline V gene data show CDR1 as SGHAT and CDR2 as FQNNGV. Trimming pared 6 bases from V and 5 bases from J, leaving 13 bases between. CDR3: CASRDTWRTGELFF. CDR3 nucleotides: TGTGCCAGCAGGGATACTTGGCGGACCGGGGAGCTGTTTTTT.

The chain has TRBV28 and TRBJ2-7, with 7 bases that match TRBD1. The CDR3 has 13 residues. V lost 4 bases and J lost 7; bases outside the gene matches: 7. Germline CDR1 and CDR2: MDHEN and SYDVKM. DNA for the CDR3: TGTGCCAGCAGTTCGGGACAGCACGGGGAGCAGTACTTC. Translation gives CASSSGQHGEQYF.

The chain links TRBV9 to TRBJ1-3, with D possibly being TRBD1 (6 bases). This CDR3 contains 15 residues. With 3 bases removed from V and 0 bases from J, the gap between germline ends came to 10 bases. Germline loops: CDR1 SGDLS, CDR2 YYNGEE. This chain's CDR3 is CASSATGISGNTIYF. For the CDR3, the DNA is TGTGCCAGCAGCGCCACAGGGATCTCTGGAAACACCATATATTTT.

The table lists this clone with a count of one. The CDR3 DNA follows: TGTGCCTGGAGTGATCAGGAGGGCCAGCCCCAGCATTTT. It codes for CAWSDQEGQPQHF. The J gene is TRBJ1-5, the V gene TRBV30; D gene ambiguous. This CDR3 has 13 amino acids. V dropped 1 base and J dropped 7 bases, with 11 bases sitting between them. Germline assignment: CDR1 GTSNPN and CDR2 SVGIG (reference sequence).

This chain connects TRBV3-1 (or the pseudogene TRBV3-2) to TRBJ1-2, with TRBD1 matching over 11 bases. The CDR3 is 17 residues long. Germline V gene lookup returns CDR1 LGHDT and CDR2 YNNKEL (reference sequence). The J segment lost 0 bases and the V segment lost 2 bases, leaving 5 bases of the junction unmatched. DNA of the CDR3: TGTGCCAGCAGCCAACTGGGGGGACAGGGGGCTAACTATGGCTACACCTTC. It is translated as CASSQLGGQGANYGYTF.

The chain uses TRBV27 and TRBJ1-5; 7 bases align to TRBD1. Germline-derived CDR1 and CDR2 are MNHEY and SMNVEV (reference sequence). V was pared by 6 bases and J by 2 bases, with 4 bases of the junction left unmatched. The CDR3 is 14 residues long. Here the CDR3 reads CASRHRGGNQPQHF. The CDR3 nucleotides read TGTGCCAGCAGACACAGGGGAGGCAATCAGCCCCAGCATTTT.

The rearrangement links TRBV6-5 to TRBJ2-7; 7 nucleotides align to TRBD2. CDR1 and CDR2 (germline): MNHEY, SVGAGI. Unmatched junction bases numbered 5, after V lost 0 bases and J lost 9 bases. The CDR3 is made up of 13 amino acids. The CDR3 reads CASSYSGRAGQYF. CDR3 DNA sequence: TGTGCCAGCAGTTACTCAGGGAGGGCAGGGCAGTACTTC.

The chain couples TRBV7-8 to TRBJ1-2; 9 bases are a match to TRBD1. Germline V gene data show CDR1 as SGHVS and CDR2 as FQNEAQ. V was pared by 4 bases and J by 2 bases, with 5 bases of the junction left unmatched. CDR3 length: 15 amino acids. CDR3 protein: CASSSLGTGNYGYTF. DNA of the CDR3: TGTGCCAGCAGCTCATTGGGGACAGGGAACTATGGCTACACCTTC.

CDR3 DNA sequence: TGCAGCGTTGGAACGGACAGGGGGCCAGGTCGGCAGTACTTC. Translation gives CSVGTDRGPGRQYF. The chain uses TRBV29-1 and TRBJ2-7, with 11 nucleotides matching TRBD1. The CDR3 runs to 14 residues. Germline V gene sequence: CDR1 SQVTM, CDR2 ANQGSEA. Unmatched junction bases numbered 11, after V lost 4 bases and J lost 9 bases.

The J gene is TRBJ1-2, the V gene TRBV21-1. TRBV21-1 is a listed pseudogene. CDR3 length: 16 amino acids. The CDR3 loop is CASSILQGTSVYGYTF. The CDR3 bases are TGTGCCAGCAGCATTCTACAGGGGACTAGCGTCTATGGCTACACCTTC.